Below, one T cell receptor beta chain is given with its context. The data were produced by immunoSEQ multiplex PCR, yet TCRdb's version contains in-frame clones alone and is incomplete. The repertoire holds hundreds of thousands of clones, around 90% seen once, with about 1% in the top ten. The record originates from a study of blood T cell repertoires in COVID-19. The wider study: The United States, Italy and Spain provided the acute and convalescent COVID-19 samples.

The V segment lost 4 bases and the J segment 5 bases; nucleotides outside the gene matches: 10. Germline CDR1 reads SGHTA; CDR2 reads FQGNSA. This CDR3 is built from 16 residues. The source material was peripheral blood. This receptor was identified in a woman aged 40-49 years with COVID-19, enrolled during active disease. The V and J genes are TRBV7-2 and TRBJ2-2; the match to TRBD2 covers 7 bases. CDR3 nucleotide sequence: TGTGCCAGCAGCTGGACCCCGTGGGGGGGAACCGGGGAGCTGTTTTTT. It encodes CASSWTPWGGTGELFF.